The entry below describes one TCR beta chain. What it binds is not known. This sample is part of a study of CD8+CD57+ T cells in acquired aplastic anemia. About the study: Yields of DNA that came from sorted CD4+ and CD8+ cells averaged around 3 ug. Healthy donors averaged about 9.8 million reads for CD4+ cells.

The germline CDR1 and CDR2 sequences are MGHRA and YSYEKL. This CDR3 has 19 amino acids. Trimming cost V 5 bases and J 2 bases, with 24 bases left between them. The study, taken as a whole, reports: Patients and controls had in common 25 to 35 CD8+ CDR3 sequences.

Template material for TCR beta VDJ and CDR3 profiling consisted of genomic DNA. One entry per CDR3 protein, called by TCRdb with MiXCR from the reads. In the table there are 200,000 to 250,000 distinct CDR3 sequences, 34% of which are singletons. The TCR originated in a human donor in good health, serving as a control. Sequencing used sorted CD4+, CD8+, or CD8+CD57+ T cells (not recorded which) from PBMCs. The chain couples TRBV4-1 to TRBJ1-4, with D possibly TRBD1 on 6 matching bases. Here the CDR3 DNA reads TGCGCCAGCAGCGCGATCCTAACAGGGAAACAGCCGACTAATGAAAAACTGTTTTTT. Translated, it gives CASSAILTGKQPTNEKLFF.